This T cell receptor (beta chain) was retrieved from a study of radiotherapy plus CTLA-4 blockade in lung cancer. Study-wide results and limits: There was expansion of tumor-derived TCR clones in blood after radiotherapy plus ipilimumab. Best predicting response, reportedly, were early blood T cell clone dynamics, with interferon-beta.

Points on this clone: Its antigen remains unidentified.

Germline values: CDR1 SGHRS, CDR2 YFSETQ. V was trimmed by 5 bases and J by 1 base, leaving 9 bases between them. The CDR3 runs to 13 residues. TCRdb's copy holds only in-frame clones and misses some; the assay was immunoSEQ multiplex PCR. In the table there are around 110,000 clones, around 89% of which are singletons. This TCR came from a human donor with non-small cell lung cancer that progressed on radiotherapy plus ipilimumab. The sequencing here drew on peripheral blood, taken from a patient treated with radiotherapy plus ipilimumab. The chain links TRBV5-1 to TRBJ1-1; D call uncertain. The CDR3 DNA reads as TGCGCCAGCAGGCGAGCGACGAACACTGAAGCTTTCTTT. Protein sequence: CASRRATNTEAFF.